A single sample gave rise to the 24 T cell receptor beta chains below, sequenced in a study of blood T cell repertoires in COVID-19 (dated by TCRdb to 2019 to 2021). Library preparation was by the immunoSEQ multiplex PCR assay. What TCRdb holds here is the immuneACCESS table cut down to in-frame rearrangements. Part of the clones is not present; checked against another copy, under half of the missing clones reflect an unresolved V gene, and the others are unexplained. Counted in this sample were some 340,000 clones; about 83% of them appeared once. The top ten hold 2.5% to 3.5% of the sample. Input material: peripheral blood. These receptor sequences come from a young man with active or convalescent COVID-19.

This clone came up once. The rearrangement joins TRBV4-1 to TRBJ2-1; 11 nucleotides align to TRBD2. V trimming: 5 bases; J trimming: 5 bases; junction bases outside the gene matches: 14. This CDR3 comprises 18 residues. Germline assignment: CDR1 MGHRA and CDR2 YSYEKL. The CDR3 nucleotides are TGCGCCAGCAGCAGTGAAGCGGTACTAGCGGGAGAGAACAATGAGCAGTTCTTC. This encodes CASSSEAVLAGENNEQFF.

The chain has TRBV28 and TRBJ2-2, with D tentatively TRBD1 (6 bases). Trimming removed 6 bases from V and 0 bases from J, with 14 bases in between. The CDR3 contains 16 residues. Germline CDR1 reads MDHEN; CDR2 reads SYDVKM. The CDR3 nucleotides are TGTGCCAGCAGGGGGGCTAGACAGGCGAACACCGGGGAGCTGTTTTTT. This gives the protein CASRGARQANTGELFF.

CDR3 in DNA: TGTGCCACCAAACTGACAGGGATGGGAGAGCAGTACTTC. As protein: CATKLTGMGEQYF. V gene TRBV19 combines with J gene TRBJ2-7; 7 nucleotides agree with TRBD1. Per the germline V gene, CDR1 is LNHDA and CDR2 is SQIVND (reference sequence). V was pared by 10 bases and J by 7 bases, with 13 bases of the junction left unmatched. There are 13 residues in the CDR3. The variable domain in full, completed from reference TRBV19 and TRBJ2-7, reads DGGITQSPKYLFRKEGQNVTLSCEQNLNHDAMYWYRQDPGQGLRLIYYSQIVNDFQKGDIAEGYSVSREKKESFPLTVTSAQKNPTAFYLCATKLTGMGEQYFGPGTRLTVT.

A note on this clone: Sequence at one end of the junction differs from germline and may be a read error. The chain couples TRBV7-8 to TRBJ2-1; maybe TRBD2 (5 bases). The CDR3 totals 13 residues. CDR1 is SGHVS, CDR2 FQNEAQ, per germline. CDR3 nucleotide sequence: TGTGCCAGCAGATTAGCCGGGGTCGGTGAGCAGTTCTTC. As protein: CASRLAGVGEQFF.

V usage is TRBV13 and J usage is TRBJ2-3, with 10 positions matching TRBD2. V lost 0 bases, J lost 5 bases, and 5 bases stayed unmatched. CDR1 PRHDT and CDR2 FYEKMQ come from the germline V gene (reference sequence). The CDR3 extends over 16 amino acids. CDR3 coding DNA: TGTGCCAGCAGCTTAGGCCTAGCGGGAGCGAGAGATACGCAGTATTTT. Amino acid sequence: CASSLGLAGARDTQYF.

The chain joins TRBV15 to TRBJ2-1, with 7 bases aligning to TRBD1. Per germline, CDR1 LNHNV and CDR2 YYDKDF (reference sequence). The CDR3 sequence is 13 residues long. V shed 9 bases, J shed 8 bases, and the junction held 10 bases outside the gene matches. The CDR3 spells CATRARQGDEQFF. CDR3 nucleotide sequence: TGTGCCACGCGAGCTCGACAGGGCGATGAGCAGTTCTTC. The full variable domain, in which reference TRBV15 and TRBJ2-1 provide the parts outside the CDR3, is DAMVIQNPRYQVTQFGKPVTLSCSQTLNHNVMYWYQQKSSQAPKLLFHYYDKDFNNEADTPDNFQSRRPNTSFCFLDIRSPGLGDTAMYLCATRARQGDEQFFGPGTRLTVL.

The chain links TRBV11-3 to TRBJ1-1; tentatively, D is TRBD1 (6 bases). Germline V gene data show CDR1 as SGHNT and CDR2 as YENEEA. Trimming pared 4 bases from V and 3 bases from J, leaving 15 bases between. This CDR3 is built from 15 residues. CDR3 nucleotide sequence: TGTGCCAGCAGCTCGGAACAGGGATACGACACTGAAGCTTTCTTT. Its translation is CASSSEQGYDTEAFF.

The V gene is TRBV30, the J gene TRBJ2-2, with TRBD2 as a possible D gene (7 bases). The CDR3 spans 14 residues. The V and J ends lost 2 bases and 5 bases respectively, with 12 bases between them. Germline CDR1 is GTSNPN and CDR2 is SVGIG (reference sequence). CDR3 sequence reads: CAWSSRGTTGELFF. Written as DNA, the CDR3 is TGTGCCTGGAGTTCGCGGGGGACAACCGGGGAGCTGTTTTTT.

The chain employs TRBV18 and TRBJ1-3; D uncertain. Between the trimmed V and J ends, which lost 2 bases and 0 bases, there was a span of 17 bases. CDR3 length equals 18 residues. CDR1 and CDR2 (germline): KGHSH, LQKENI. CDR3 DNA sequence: TGTGCCAGCTCACCATTATATAGGGCCACTAGCTCTGGAAACACCATATATTTT. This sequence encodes CASSPLYRATSSGNTIYF. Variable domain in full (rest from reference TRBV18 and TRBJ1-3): NAGVMQNPRHLVRRRGQEARLRCSPMKGHSHVYWYRQLPEEGLKFMVYLQKENIIDESGMPKERFSAEFPKEGPSILRIQQVVRGDSAAYFCASSPLYRATSSGNTIYFGEGSWLTVV.

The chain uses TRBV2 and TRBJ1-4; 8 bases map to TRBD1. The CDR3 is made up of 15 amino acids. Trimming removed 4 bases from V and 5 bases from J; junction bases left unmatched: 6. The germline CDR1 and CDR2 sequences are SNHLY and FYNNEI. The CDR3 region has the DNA TGTGCCAGCAGTGCGACAGGGGTGAGGAATGAAAAACTGTTTTTT. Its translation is CASSATGVRNEKLFF.

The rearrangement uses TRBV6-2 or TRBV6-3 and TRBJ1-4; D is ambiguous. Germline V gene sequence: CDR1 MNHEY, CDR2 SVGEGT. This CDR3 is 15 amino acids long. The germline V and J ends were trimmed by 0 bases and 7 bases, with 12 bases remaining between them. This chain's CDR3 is CASSYSGPRGEKLFF. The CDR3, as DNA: TGTGCCAGCAGTTACTCCGGACCGCGGGGTGAAAAACTGTTTTTT.

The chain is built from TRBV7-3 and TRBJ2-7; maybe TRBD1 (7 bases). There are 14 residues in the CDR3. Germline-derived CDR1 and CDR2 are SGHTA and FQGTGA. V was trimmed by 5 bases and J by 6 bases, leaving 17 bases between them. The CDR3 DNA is TGTGCCAGCAGCCCAGGGGGGTCCCCCGGCGAGCAGTACTTC. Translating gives CASSPGGSPGEQYF.

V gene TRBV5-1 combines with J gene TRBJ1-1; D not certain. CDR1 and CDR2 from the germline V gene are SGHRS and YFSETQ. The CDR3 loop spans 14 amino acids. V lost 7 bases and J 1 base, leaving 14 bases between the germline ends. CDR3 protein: CASFPGVANTEAFF. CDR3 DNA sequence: TGCGCCAGCTTCCCCGGGGTCGCGAACACTGAAGCTTTCTTT.

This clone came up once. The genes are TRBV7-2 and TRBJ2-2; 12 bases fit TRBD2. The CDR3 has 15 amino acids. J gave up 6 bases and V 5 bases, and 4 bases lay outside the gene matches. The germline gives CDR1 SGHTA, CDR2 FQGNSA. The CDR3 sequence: CASSRLAGGSGELFF. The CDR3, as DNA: TGTGCCAGCAGCCGCCTAGCGGGGGGGTCCGGGGAGCTGTTTTTT.

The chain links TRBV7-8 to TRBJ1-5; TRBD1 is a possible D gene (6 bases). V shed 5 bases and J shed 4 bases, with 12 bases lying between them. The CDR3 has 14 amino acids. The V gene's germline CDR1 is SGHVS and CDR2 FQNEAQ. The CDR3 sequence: CASSVLGQNQPQHF. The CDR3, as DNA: TGTGCCAGCAGCGTCTTAGGACAGAATCAGCCCCAGCATTTT.

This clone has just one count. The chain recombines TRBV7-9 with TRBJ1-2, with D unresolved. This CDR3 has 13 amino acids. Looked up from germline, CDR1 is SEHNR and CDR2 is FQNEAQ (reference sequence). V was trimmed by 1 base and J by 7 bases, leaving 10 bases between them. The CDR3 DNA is TGTGCCAGCAGCTTAGAAGAGGCCTCTGGCTACACCTTC. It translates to CASSLEEASGYTF.

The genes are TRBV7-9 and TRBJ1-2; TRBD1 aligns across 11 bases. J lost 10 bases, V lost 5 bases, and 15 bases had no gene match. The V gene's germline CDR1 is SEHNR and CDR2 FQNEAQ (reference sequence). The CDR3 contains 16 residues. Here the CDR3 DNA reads TGTGCCAGCAGCCCCAACGGACAGGGGGCGCAGGGCGTCTACACCTTC. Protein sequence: CASSPNGQGAQGVYTF. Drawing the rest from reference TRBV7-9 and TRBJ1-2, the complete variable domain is DTGVSQNPRHKITKRGQNVTFRCDPISEHNRLYWYRQTLGQGPEFLTYFQNEAQLEKSRLLSDRFSAERPKGSFSTLEIQRTEQGDSAMYLCASSPNGQGAQGVYTFGSGTRLTVV.

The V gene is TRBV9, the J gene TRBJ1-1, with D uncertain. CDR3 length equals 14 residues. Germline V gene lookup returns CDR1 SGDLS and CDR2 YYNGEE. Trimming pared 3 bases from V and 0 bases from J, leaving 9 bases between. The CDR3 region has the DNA TGTGCCAGCAGCGCACATAAGATGAACACTGAAGCTTTCTTT. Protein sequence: CASSAHKMNTEAFF.

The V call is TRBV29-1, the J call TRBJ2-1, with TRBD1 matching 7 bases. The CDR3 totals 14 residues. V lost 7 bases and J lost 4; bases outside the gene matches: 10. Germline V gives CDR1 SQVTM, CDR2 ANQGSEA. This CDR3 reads CSAHRGGRYNEQFF. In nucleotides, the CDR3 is TGCAGCGCCCACAGGGGCGGCCGGTACAATGAGCAGTTCTTC.

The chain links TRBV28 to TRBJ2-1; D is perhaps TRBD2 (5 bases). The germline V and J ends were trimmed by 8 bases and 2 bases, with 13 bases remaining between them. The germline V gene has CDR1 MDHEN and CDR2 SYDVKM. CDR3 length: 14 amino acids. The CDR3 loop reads CASVSAMTYNEQFF. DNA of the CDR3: TGTGCCAGCGTTAGCGCTATGACCTACAATGAGCAGTTCTTC.

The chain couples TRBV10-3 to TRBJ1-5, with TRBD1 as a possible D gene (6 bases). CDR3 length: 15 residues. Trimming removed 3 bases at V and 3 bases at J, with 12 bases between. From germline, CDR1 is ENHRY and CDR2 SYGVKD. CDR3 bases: TGTGCCATCAGTGACAGCCGGGACAACAATCAGCCCCAGCATTTT. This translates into CAISDSRDNNQPQHF.

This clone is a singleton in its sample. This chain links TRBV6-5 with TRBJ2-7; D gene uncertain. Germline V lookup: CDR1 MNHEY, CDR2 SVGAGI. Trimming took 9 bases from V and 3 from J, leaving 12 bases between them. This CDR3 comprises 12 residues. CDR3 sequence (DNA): TGTGCCAGTTGGGCCGCAGTCTACGAGCAGTACTTC. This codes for CASWAAVYEQYF.

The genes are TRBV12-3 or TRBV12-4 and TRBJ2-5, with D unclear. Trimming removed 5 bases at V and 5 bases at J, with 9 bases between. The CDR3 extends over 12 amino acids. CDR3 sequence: CASSPQLETQYF. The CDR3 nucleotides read TGTGCCAGCAGTCCCCAACTTGAGACCCAGTACTTC.

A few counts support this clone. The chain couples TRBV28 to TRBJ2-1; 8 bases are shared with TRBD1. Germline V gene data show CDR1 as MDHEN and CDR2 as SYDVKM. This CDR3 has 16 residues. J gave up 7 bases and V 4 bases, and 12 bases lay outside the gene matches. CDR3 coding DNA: TGTGCCAGCAGTTCCACGGGACAGGCGATATGGAATGAGCAGTTCTTC. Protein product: CASSSTGQAIWNEQFF.